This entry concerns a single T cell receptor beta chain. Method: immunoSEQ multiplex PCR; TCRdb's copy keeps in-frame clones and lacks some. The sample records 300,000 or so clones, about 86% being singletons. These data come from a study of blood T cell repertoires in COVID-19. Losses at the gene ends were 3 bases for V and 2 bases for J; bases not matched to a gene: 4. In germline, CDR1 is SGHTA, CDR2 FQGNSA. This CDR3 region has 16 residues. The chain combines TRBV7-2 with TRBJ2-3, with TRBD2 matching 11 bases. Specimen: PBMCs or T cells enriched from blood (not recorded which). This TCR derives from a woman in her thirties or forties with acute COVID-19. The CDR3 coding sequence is TGTGCCAGCAGCTTCGGGACTAGCGGACCCACAGATACGCAGTATTTT. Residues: CASSFGTSGPTDTQYF.